A selection of T cell receptor beta chains follows, all from one sample in a study of blood T cell repertoires in COVID-19. Measured with immunoSEQ multiplex PCR; TCRdb has only the in-frame clones, and not every one. The repertoire holds fewer than 350,000 clones, around 86% seen once, with about 10% in the top ten. Sequencing was done on a sample of peripheral blood. Every receptor here comes from a man aged 35 to 55 with active or convalescent COVID-19. Each CDR3 is given with its conserved first and last residue. Fields, in order: D gene, clone size, J gene, V gene, CDR3 protein, CDR3 DNA. The D gene is left open where the match is weak. Size values are once, few and many counts, or a class for expanded clones, and some rows have none.

D gene: TRBD2; clone size: -; J gene: TRBJ2-6; V gene: TRBV4-2; CDR3 protein: CASSLMPGGNSGANVLTF; CDR3 DNA: TGTGCCAGCAGCCTAATGCCCGGGGGGAATTCTGGGGCCAACGTCCTGACTTTC
D gene: -; clone size: once; J gene: TRBJ1-2; V gene: TRBV13; CDR3 protein: CASSLGQGSFGYTF; CDR3 DNA: TGTGCCAGCAGCTTAGGACAGGGATCCTTCGGCTACACCTTC
D gene: -; clone size: -; J gene: TRBJ1-5; V gene: TRBV3-1/TRBV3-2; CDR3 protein: CASSQEGTYSNQPQHF; CDR3 DNA: TGTGCCAGCAGCCAAGAGGGGACTTATAGCAATCAGCCCCAGCATTTT
D gene: TRBD1; clone size: -; J gene: TRBJ2-2; V gene: TRBV29-1; CDR3 protein: CSVEDRAGTGELFF; CDR3 DNA: TGCAGCGTTGAGGACAGGGCAGGCACCGGGGAGCTGTTTTTT
D gene: -; clone size: -; J gene: TRBJ2-7; V gene: TRBV6-5; CDR3 protein: CASSYLGGEQYF; CDR3 DNA: TGTGCCAGCAGTTACCTGGGGGGAGAGCAGTACTTC
D gene: TRBD1; clone size: -; J gene: TRBJ2-5; V gene: TRBV7-3; CDR3 protein: CASSFTGGRETQYF; CDR3 DNA: TGTGCCAGCAGCTTCACAGGGGGCAGAGAGACCCAGTACTTC
D gene: -; clone size: -; J gene: TRBJ2-4; V gene: TRBV7-9; CDR3 protein: CASSLASGFTDIQYF; CDR3 DNA: TGTGCCAGCAGCTTAGCCTCAGGGTTTACGGACATTCAGTACTTC
D gene: -; clone size: once; J gene: TRBJ1-3; V gene: TRBV4-1; CDR3 protein: CASSQGVGELAGNTIYF; CDR3 DNA: TGCGCCAGCAGCCAAGGGGTCGGGGAGTTGGCTGGAAACACCATATATTTT
D gene: TRBD1; clone size: -; J gene: TRBJ1-6; V gene: TRBV18; CDR3 protein: CASSPLDRGGYNSPLHF; CDR3 DNA: TGTGCCAGCTCACCATTGGACAGGGGAGGGTATAATTCACCCCTCCACTTT
D gene: -; clone size: -; J gene: TRBJ2-5; V gene: TRBV7-2; CDR3 protein: CASNRNKGQETQYF; CDR3 DNA: TGTGCCAGCAACCGGAACAAGGGGCAAGAGACCCAGTACTTC
D gene: -; clone size: -; J gene: TRBJ1-5; V gene: TRBV3-1/TRBV3-2; CDR3 protein: CASSQSGSAQPQHF; CDR3 DNA: TGTGCCAGCAGCCAATCCGGGTCGGCTCAGCCCCAGCATTTT
D gene: TRBD2; clone size: -; J gene: TRBJ2-7; V gene: TRBV29-1; CDR3 protein: CSVRRTSGASYEQYF; CDR3 DNA: TGCAGCGTGCGAAGGACTAGCGGGGCCTCCTACGAGCAGTACTTC
D gene: TRBD2; clone size: -; J gene: TRBJ2-7; V gene: TRBV7-8; CDR3 protein: CASSPMGTSLRLQYF; CDR3 DNA: TGTGCCAGCAGCCCGATGGGGACTAGCCTTCGGCTGCAGTACTTC
D gene: TRBD1; clone size: -; J gene: TRBJ2-1; V gene: TRBV7-2; CDR3 protein: CASSLEARQGREQFF; CDR3 DNA: TGTGCCAGCAGCTTAGAAGCTCGACAGGGGCGGGAGCAGTTCTTC
D gene: -; clone size: -; J gene: TRBJ1-1; V gene: TRBV10-3; CDR3 protein: CAISAKGGADTEAFF; CDR3 DNA: TGTGCCATCAGTGCGAAAGGGGGAGCGGACACTGAAGCTTTCTTT
D gene: -; clone size: -; J gene: TRBJ2-1; V gene: TRBV2; CDR3 protein: CASSEGGRFYNEQFF; CDR3 DNA: TGTGCCAGCAGTGAAGGGGGCAGGTTCTACAATGAGCAGTTCTTC
D gene: TRBD2; clone size: -; J gene: TRBJ2-6; V gene: TRBV5-4; CDR3 protein: CAWGGSGYYGANVLTF; CDR3 DNA: TGTGCCTGGGGAGGGTCAGGGTATTACGGGGCCAACGTCCTGACTTTC